The 18 T cell receptor beta chains reported below all come from one sample, sequenced in a study of tumor-infiltrating lymphocytes in localized non-small cell lung cancer (dated by TCRdb to about 2021). Libraries came from the immunoSEQ multiplex PCR assay. TCRdb re-hosts the immuneACCESS table, in-frame sequences only. Its copies lack some clones; in the studies checked, an unresolved V gene accounts for under half of them, and the cause for the rest is not known. In this sample the table shows some 13,000 clones, around four fifths of which occur a single time. 14% of the sample goes to the ten largest clones. The sample consisted of uninvolved lung tissue not adjacent to the tumor. Every receptor here comes from a human donor with non-small cell lung cancer.

A single count supports this clone. The chain employs TRBV7-2 and TRBJ1-1; 7 positions agree with TRBD1. The CDR3 consists of 15 residues. Looked up from germline, CDR1 is SGHTA and CDR2 is FQGNSA. V shed 0 bases and J 4 bases; nucleotides not matched to a gene: 5. The CDR3 is CASSLAISGGTEAFF. The CDR3 bases are TGTGCCAGCAGCTTAGCCATTTCAGGGGGCACTGAAGCTTTCTTT. Looking up the rest from reference TRBV7-2 and TRBJ1-1 gives the full variable domain: GAGVSQSPSNKVTEKGKDVELRCDPISGHTALYWYRQSLGQGLEFLIYFQGNSAPDKSGLPSDRFSAERTGGSVSTLTIQRTQQEDSAVYLCASSLAISGGTEAFFGQGTRLTVV.

This clone ranks as medium-sized (0.01 to 0.1%). The V and J genes are TRBV5-1 and TRBJ2-1; 7 nucleotides match TRBD2. CDR3 length: 15 amino acids. The V and J ends lost 4 bases and 5 bases, in that order; junction bases with no gene match: 9. Germline assignment: CDR1 SGHRS and CDR2 YFSETQ. The CDR3 region has the DNA TGCGCCAGCAGCGACCGCTGGCGGGGGAACAATGAGCAGTTCTTC. Its protein is CASSDRWRGNNEQFF.

V and J are TRBV6-1 and TRBJ1-5; maybe TRBD1 (5 bases). CDR1 is MNHNS and CDR2 is SASEGT in the germline V gene. Between the trimmed V and J ends, which lost 7 bases and 6 bases, there was a span of 19 bases. CDR3 length: 15 residues. CDR3 sequence reads: CASMFGTDQSQPQHF. CDR3 sequence (DNA): TGTGCCAGCATGTTCGGGACGGATCAAAGTCAGCCCCAGCATTTT.

The count of this clone is one. V usage is TRBV5-3 and J usage is TRBJ2-2, with 7 nucleotides matching TRBD1. TRBV5-3 is reported as an ORF; its role is uncertain. V lost 3 bases and J lost 0; bases outside the gene matches: 11. The CDR3 extends over 18 amino acids. The CDR3 DNA is TGTGCCAGAAGCTCCGACAGGGCCCAGCTTACGAACACCGGGGAGCTGTTTTTT. The encoded protein is CARSSDRAQLTNTGELFF.

V is TRBV7-2 and J is TRBJ2-1; D possibly uses TRBD1 or TRBD2 (6 bases each). The germline CDR1 and CDR2 sequences are SGHTA and FQGNSA. This CDR3 has 15 amino acids. V was clipped by 5 bases and J by 4 bases, with 15 bases between them. CDR3 in amino acids: CASSPEGGRYNEQFF. Here the CDR3 DNA reads TGTGCCAGCAGCCCAGAGGGGGGACGTTACAATGAGCAGTTCTTC. Looking up the rest from reference TRBV7-2 and TRBJ2-1 gives the full variable domain: GAGVSQSPSNKVTEKGKDVELRCDPISGHTALYWYRQSLGQGLEFLIYFQGNSAPDKSGLPSDRFSAERTGGSVSTLTIQRTQQEDSAVYLCASSPEGGRYNEQFFGPGTRLTVL.

The chain couples TRBV5-1 to TRBJ2-2; 7 positions agree with TRBD1. The CDR3 contains 16 residues. Germline V lookup: CDR1 SGHRS, CDR2 YFSETQ. The junction had 3 bases not matched to a gene; V was cut back by 0 bases and J by 1 base. The CDR3 protein is CASSLGGQMNTGELFF. The CDR3 nucleotides read TGCGCCAGCAGCTTGGGGGGACAGATGAACACCGGGGAGCTGTTTTTT.

This clone was detected only a few times. This chain connects TRBV6-5 to TRBJ2-7; TRBD1 is a possible D gene (5 bases). Trimming shortened V by 0 bases and J by 0 bases, and 9 bases separated the two germline ends. Germline CDR1 and CDR2: MNHEY and SVGAGI. The CDR3 consists of 15 residues. CDR3 amino acids: CASSYSRQGSYEQYF. Written as DNA, the CDR3 is TGTGCCAGCAGTTACTCGAGGCAGGGCTCCTACGAGCAGTACTTC.

The chain links TRBV7-8 to TRBJ1-1; no firm D call. The germline gives CDR1 SGHVS, CDR2 FQNEAQ. CDR3 size: 13 residues. V dropped 0 bases and J dropped 8 bases, with 10 bases sitting between them. Here the CDR3 reads CASSLAYRTEAFF. CDR3 nucleotide sequence: TGTGCCAGCAGCTTAGCGTACCGGACCGAAGCTTTCTTT.

This clone is categorized as large (0.1 to 1%). The rearrangement links TRBV9 to TRBJ1-6; 8 positions match TRBD1. Per germline, CDR1 SGDLS and CDR2 YYNGEE. The CDR3 loop spans 15 amino acids. V lost 4 bases, J lost 7 bases, and 7 bases stayed unmatched. The CDR3 DNA reads as TGTGCCAGCAGCACAGGGGGGGCGCACAATTCACCCCTCCACTTT. Encoded protein: CASSTGGAHNSPLHF.

As DNA, the CDR3 is TGTGCCAGCAGTTTAGTGCAGAAGAACACTGAAGCTTTCTTT. This encodes CASSLVQKNTEAFF. This chain connects TRBV28 to TRBJ1-1; no reliable D call. CDR1 is MDHEN, CDR2 SYDVKM, per germline. The V gene lost 2 bases and the J gene lost 1 base, with 8 bases spanning the gap. The CDR3 sequence is 14 residues long.

V and J are TRBV6-6 and TRBJ1-1; no firm D call. The CDR3 is 11 residues long. V was cut by 6 bases and J by 9 bases, with 11 bases left in between. Germline-derived CDR1 and CDR2 are MNHNY and SVGAGI (reference sequence). The CDR3 nucleotides read TGTGCCAGCAGCCGACGAACCCAAGCTTTCTTT. It translates to CASSRRTQAFF.

The V gene is TRBV7-7, the J gene TRBJ1-1; D ambiguous. CDR1 SSHAT and CDR2 FNYEAQ come from the germline V gene (reference sequence). Trimming cost V 0 bases and J 4 bases, with 6 bases left between them. This CDR3 has 13 residues. The CDR3 reads CASSLAAGTEAFF. The DNA of the CDR3 is TGTGCCAGCAGCTTAGCCGCAGGCACTGAAGCTTTCTTT.

A few counts support this clone. V usage is TRBV6-5 and J usage is TRBJ1-1; tentatively, D is TRBD1 (6 bases). Per germline, CDR1 MNHEY and CDR2 SVGAGI. With 6 bases removed from V and 7 bases from J, the gap between germline ends came to 15 bases. CDR3 size: 13 residues. CDR3 residues: CASSYSTGFEAFF. The CDR3 DNA follows: TGTGCCAGCAGCTATTCGACAGGATTTGAAGCTTTCTTT.

This clone has only a few counts. This chain joins TRBV5-1 and TRBJ2-2; 8 bases are a match to TRBD1. This CDR3 contains 17 residues. The J segment lost 5 bases and the V segment lost 0 bases, leaving 9 bases of the junction unmatched. The germline gives CDR1 SGHRS, CDR2 YFSETQ. Here the CDR3 reads CASSLDEVGQGTGELFF. The CDR3 region has the DNA TGCGCCAGCAGCTTGGACGAGGTAGGACAGGGAACCGGGGAGCTGTTTTTT.

This clone turned up a few times. This chain uses TRBV6-6 with TRBJ2-3, with D uncertain. The V end lost 2 bases, the J end lost 5 bases, and 5 bases lay between the germline ends. The CDR3 is 12 residues long. Germline V gene data show CDR1 as MNHNY and CDR2 as SVGAGI (reference sequence). CDR3 bases: TGTGCCAGCAGTTACCTGAGAGATACGCAGTATTTT. Its translation: CASSYLRDTQYF.

The chain combines TRBV29-1 with TRBJ2-3; 7 nucleotides match TRBD2. This CDR3 comprises 13 residues. CDR1 is SQVTM, CDR2 ANQGSEA, per germline. The V segment lost 3 bases and the J segment 5 bases; nucleotides outside the gene matches: 5. For the CDR3, the DNA is TGCAGCGTTGACGCGGGAGTGGTAGATACGCAGTATTTT. Amino acid sequence: CSVDAGVVDTQYF.

The chain links TRBV23-1 to TRBJ1-2; no clear D. Being an ORF, TRBV23-1 has a function that is uncertain. The V end was cut by 4 bases, the J end by 8 bases, with 11 bases between. CDR3 length equals 12 residues. As DNA, the CDR3 is TGCGCCAGCAGTCTATTATCCCGCGGCTACACCTTC. Translated, it gives CASSLLSRGYTF.

The chain employs TRBV11-3 and TRBJ2-1; possibly TRBD2 for D (6 bases). Germline V gives CDR1 SGHNT, CDR2 YENEEA. V lost 5 bases to trimming and J lost 0 bases, with 11 bases between them. This CDR3 region has 15 residues. The CDR3 here is CASSDSGLSYNEQFF. The DNA of the CDR3 is TGTGCCAGCAGCGACTCGGGACTCTCCTACAATGAGCAGTTCTTC.